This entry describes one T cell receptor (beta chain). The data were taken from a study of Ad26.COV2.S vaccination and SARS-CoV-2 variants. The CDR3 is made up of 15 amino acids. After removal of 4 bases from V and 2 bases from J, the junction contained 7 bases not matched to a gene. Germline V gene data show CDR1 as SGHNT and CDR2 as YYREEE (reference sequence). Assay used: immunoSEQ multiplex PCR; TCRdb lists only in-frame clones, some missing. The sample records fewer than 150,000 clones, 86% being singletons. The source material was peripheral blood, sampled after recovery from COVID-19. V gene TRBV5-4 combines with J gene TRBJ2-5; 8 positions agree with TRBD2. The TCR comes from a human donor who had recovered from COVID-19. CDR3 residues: CASSRDTSGQETQYF. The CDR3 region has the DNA TGTGCCAGCAGCCGAGACACTAGCGGACAAGAGACCCAGTACTTC. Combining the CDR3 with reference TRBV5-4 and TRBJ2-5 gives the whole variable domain ETGVTQSPTHLIKTRGQQVTLRCSSQSGHNTVSWYQQALGQGPQFIFQYYREEENGRGNFPPRFSGLQFPNYSSELNVNALELDDSALYLCASSRDTSGQETQYFGPGTRLLVL.